This section outlines one T cell receptor beta chain sequence together with its context. This CDR3 is built from 16 residues. Trimming took 5 bases from V and 6 from J; bases not matched to a gene: 13. Germline values: CDR1 SGHVS, CDR2 FQNEAQ. The assay was immunoSEQ multiplex PCR, and TCRdb's table has in-frame clones only and misses some. The table includes about 84,000 clones, about 93% detected once. This record belongs to a study of T cell changes during pregnancy in multiple sclerosis. The sample here was peripheral blood, taken in the second trimester of pregnancy. The sequence was obtained from a female donor in good health, enrolled as a control in a pregnancy study. The genes are TRBV7-8 and TRBJ2-7; 10 bases fit TRBD1. The CDR3 bases are TGTGCCAGCAGCAATTTGATCGGGACAGGGGATGGCGAGCAGTACTTC. Translation gives CASSNLIGTGDGEQYF.